These T cell receptor beta chains were read from a single sample in a study of blood T cell repertoires in COVID-19. Clones were sequenced by immunoSEQ multiplex PCR, and TCRdb holds only the in-frame ones, with some missing. Among a few hundred thousand clones listed, 88% were seen once. Sequenced: PBMCs or T cells enriched from blood (not recorded which). Receptors originate from a young man who had recovered from COVID-19. Each CDR3 is given with its conserved first and last residue. The D gene is left open where the match is weak. Some rows have no size entry. The others give once, few or many, or a class for an expanded clone.

TRBJ1-1	TRBV19	NA	NA	TGTGCCAGTAGTACTGGGACTGACCGGGGAGCTTTCTTT	CASSTGTDRGAFF
TRBJ2-7	TRBV5-1	NA	NA	TGCGCCAGCAGCTTGGGGACCGGGACCTACGAGCAGTACTTC	CASSLGTGTYEQYF
TRBJ2-1	TRBV3-1/TRBV3-2	NA	NA	TGTGCCAGCAGCCAAGTGTCGGAGGGGTACAATGAGCAGTTCTTC	CASSQVSEGYNEQFF
TRBJ1-2	TRBV28	TRBD1	NA	TGTGCCAGCAGTCCCCCTGACAGGGGGCACTTTGGCTACACCTTC	CASSPPDRGHFGYTF
TRBJ2-2	TRBV7-6	TRBD2	NA	TGTGCCAGCACCGTTACTAGCGGGGGCACCGGGGGCGGGGAGCTGTTTTTT	CASTVTSGGTGGGELFF
TRBJ1-6	TRBV19	NA	NA	TGTGCCAGTAGGACAACAGGGAGAGCTCCCTATAATTCACCCCTCCACTTT	CASRTTGRAPYNSPLHF
TRBJ2-7	TRBV5-1	NA	NA	TGCGCCAGCAGCCCTGCGGACTCCTACGAGCAGTACTTC	CASSPADSYEQYF
TRBJ2-1	TRBV6-6	TRBD1	NA	TGTGCCAGCAGTTCTCCTGACAGGGGGGGGAACAATGAGCAGTTCTTC	CASSSPDRGGNNEQFF
TRBJ1-6	TRBV2	NA	NA	TGTGCCAGCAACAACCTTGGTTCACCCCTCCACTTT	CASNNLGSPLHF
TRBJ1-6	TRBV11-2	TRBD1	NA	TGTGCCAGCAGCACGGGACAGGGAATTAATTCACCCCTCCACTTT	CASSTGQGINSPLHF
TRBJ1-1	TRBV6-1	NA	NA	TGTGCCAGCAGTGACGCGCGAGCTGGGGGGATTGAAGCTTTCTTT	CASSDARAGGIEAFF
TRBJ2-7	TRBV27	NA	NA	TGTGCCAGCAGTTTATCGAAAGGGGGAACTATCGTTGAGCAGTACTTC	CASSLSKGGTIVEQYF
TRBJ2-2	TRBV6-5	TRBD1	once	TGTGCCAGCAGGCATCCGGGACAGGGGAGGGAGCTGTTTTTT	CASRHPGQGRELFF
TRBJ2-1	TRBV28	NA	NA	TGTGCCAGCAGCCACGACTCATTTAACCATAAACATCCGGATGAGCAGTTCTTC	CASSHDSFNHKHPDEQFF
TRBJ2-7	TRBV28	NA	NA	TGTGCCAGCAGAGGACAGTTCTACGAGCAGTACTTC	CASRGQFYEQYF
TRBJ1-2	TRBV5-1	TRBD1	NA	TGCGCCAGCAGCTTGGAGACAGGGGATGATGGCTACACCTTC	CASSLETGDDGYTF
TRBJ2-7	TRBV5-5	TRBD2	NA	TGTGCCAGCAGCTTGGTACCCCAGCGGGGGGCCTACGAGCAGTACTTC	CASSLVPQRGAYEQYF
TRBJ1-2	TRBV28	NA	once	TGTGCCAGCAGTTTCCGACACCTCTATGGCTACACCTTC	CASSFRHLYGYTF
TRBJ2-2	TRBV5-1	TRBD1	NA	TGCGCCAGCAGCTTGGGGGACAGGAACACCGGGGAGCTGTTTTTT	CASSLGDRNTGELFF
TRBJ2-2	TRBV29-1	TRBD2	NA	TGCAGCGTGGTCACTAGCGGGGCAAACACCGGGGAGCTGTTTTTT	CSVVTSGANTGELFF
TRBJ2-7	TRBV6-1	TRBD1	few	TGTGCCAGCAGTGAATTAGGACAGGGGTTCGGGCAGTACTTC	CASSELGQGFGQYF
TRBJ2-3	TRBV7-9	NA	NA	TGTGCCAGCAGTCGGGGCACAGATACGCAGTATTTT	CASSRGTDTQYF
TRBJ2-1	TRBV6-5	NA	NA	TGTGCCAGCAGTTACTCGCAGGGTCCCTACAATGAGCAGTTCTTC	CASSYSQGPYNEQFF
TRBJ1-4	TRBV6-1	NA	NA	TGTGCCAGCAGTGAAGGGGCAGGTAATGAAAAACTGTTTTTT	CASSEGAGNEKLFF
TRBJ2-5	TRBV5-5	NA	NA	TGTGCCAGCAGCTTGGACCCCCACAGGGTGGGGAAGACCCAGTACTTC	CASSLDPHRVGKTQYF
TRBJ1-4	TRBV19	NA	NA	TGTGCCAGTAGTATAACGGCAACTAATGAAAAACTGTTTTTT	CASSITATNEKLFF
TRBJ2-7	TRBV2	TRBD1	NA	TGTGCCAGCAGATCACAGGGGGCTGGCGAGCAGTACTTC	CASRSQGAGEQYF